This passage covers 16 T cell receptor beta chains from one sample sequenced in a study of human CD8 memory T cell subsets. The authors made TCR beta libraries using UMI-labeled 5' RACE. TCRdb re-called the 5' RACE reads, yielding one record per CDR3 amino acid sequence without DNA. This table holds more than 15,000 distinct CDR3 sequences. Sequenced: CD8+ stem-like memory T cells (TSCM and TCM) sorted from PBMCs. Subset here: stem-like memory CD8 T cells (TSTEM), CCR7+ PD-1- TIGIT-. These receptors came from a human donor in good health.

This CDR3 is CASTPRVAYEQYF. The rearrangement joins TRBV7-8 to TRBJ2-7; the TCRdb call, TRBD1, lacks DNA for checking. CDR3 length: 13 amino acids. CDR1 and CDR2 from the germline V gene are SGHVS and FQNEAQ. The variable domain in full, with the rest retrieved from reference TRBV7-8 and TRBJ2-7, is GAGVSQSPRYKVAKRGQDVALRCDPISGHVSLFWYQQALGQGPEFLTYFQNEAQLDKSGLPSDRFFAERPEGSVSTLKIQRTQQEDSAVYLCASTPRVAYEQYFGPGTRLTVT.

The J gene is TRBJ2-1, the V gene TRBV7-8; there is no DNA to check the TCRdb D call of TRBD2. CDR1 SGHVS and CDR2 FQNEAQ come from the germline V gene. The CDR3 totals 15 residues. CDR3 residues: CASSLWVTSVDEQFF. The complete variable domain, with remaining parts taken from reference TRBV7-8 and TRBJ2-1, reads GAGVSQSPRYKVAKRGQDVALRCDPISGHVSLFWYQQALGQGPEFLTYFQNEAQLDKSGLPSDRFFAERPEGSVSTLKIQRTQQEDSAVYLCASSLWVTSVDEQFFGPGTRLTVL.

The J gene is TRBJ2-2, the V gene TRBV28; TCRdb reports TRBD1, a call that lacks DNA to check it against. There are 13 residues in the CDR3. Germline lookup yields CDR1 MDHEN and CDR2 SYDVKM. CDR3 region: CASRPTGAGELFF.

The rearrangement links TRBV11-3 to TRBJ2-3; the D call of TRBD1 rests on TCRdb alone, since no DNA is present to check it. The CDR3 sequence is 18 residues long. Germline V gene sequence: CDR1 SGHNT, CDR2 YENEEA. CDR3 region: CASSLTTPGTGVTDTQYF.

V usage is TRBV7-3 and J usage is TRBJ2-1; the TRBD2 assignment by TCRdb is unverifiable without DNA. CDR1 is SGHTA, CDR2 FQGTGA, per germline. The CDR3 is 13 residues long. The chain's CDR3 is CASSFTSGRAQFF.

The rearrangement uses TRBV20-1 and TRBJ1-5; TCRdb gives TRBD1 as the D gene, but with no DNA this cannot be confirmed. Germline CDR1 is DFQATT and CDR2 is SNEGSKA (reference sequence). The CDR3 has 18 residues. CDR3 residues: CSARAARTDFYSNQPQHF.

The CDR3 region is CASSSVGLAETYNEQFF. The genes are TRBV7-9 and TRBJ2-1; TCRdb's D call of TRBD2 is untestable without DNA. Germline lookup yields CDR1 SEHNR and CDR2 FQNEAQ (reference sequence). The CDR3 spans 17 residues. Variable domain in full (rest from reference TRBV7-9 and TRBJ2-1): DTGVSQNPRHKITKRGQNVTFRCDPISEHNRLYWYRQTLGQGPEFLTYFQNEAQLEKSRLLSDRFSAERPKGSFSTLEIQRTEQGDSAMYLCASSSVGLAETYNEQFFGPGTRLTVL.

This chain links TRBV27 with TRBJ2-1. The CDR3 extends over 12 amino acids. Germline CDR1 MNHEY, CDR2 SMNVEV (reference sequence). CDR3 region: CASSYLGVEQFF.

Here the CDR3 reads CASSAGPGTEAFF. The V and J genes are TRBV7-9 and TRBJ1-1. This CDR3 is 13 amino acids long. Germline values: CDR1 SEHNR, CDR2 FQNEAQ (reference sequence).

The chain's CDR3 is CASSLNPQRTGELFF. V usage is TRBV5-5 and J usage is TRBJ2-2. This CDR3 region has 15 residues. Germline V gene lookup returns CDR1 SGHKS and CDR2 YYEKEE (reference sequence).

The V gene is TRBV7-2, the J gene TRBJ1-5. The CDR3 is 15 residues long. Per germline, CDR1 SGHTA and CDR2 FQGNSA. CDR3 sequence: CASSLTYGFNQPQHF.

The gene calls are TRBV7-8 and TRBJ1-6. Germline loops: CDR1 SGHVS, CDR2 FQNEAQ. This CDR3 is built from 14 residues. Here the CDR3 reads CASSLRIVDSPLHF.

This CDR3 reads CASSINRNTEAFF. The J gene is TRBJ1-1, the V gene TRBV28. Germline lookup yields CDR1 MDHEN and CDR2 SYDVKM. The CDR3 extends over 13 amino acids.

The rearrangement joins TRBV28 to TRBJ2-5; the D call from TCRdb, TRBD1, cannot be confirmed without DNA. This CDR3 region has 16 residues. Germline V CDR1 and CDR2: MDHEN, SYDVKM. The CDR3 here is CASSNPFGGKGQTQYF.

This clonotype is medium-sized by frequency. The chain links TRBV29-1 to TRBJ2-3; TCRdb's D gene call, TRBD2, goes unchecked for lack of DNA. Germline V gene sequence: CDR1 SQVTM, CDR2 ANQGSEA. CDR3 length: 13 amino acids. The CDR3 loop is CSVVAGLADTQYF.

The V and J genes are TRBV9 and TRBJ2-1. The CDR3 is 13 amino acids. Germline-derived CDR1 and CDR2 are SGDLS and YYNGEE. The CDR3 is CASSSTSYNEQFF.